These T cell receptor beta chains were read from a single sample in a study of radiotherapy plus CTLA-4 blockade in lung cancer. Data came from immunoSEQ multiplex PCR; TCRdb stores just in-frame clones and leaves some out. The sample lists about 13,000 clones, about 87% occurring once. Source: peripheral blood, taken from a patient treated with radiotherapy plus ipilimumab. Source of these receptors: a human donor with non-small cell lung cancer that progressed on radiotherapy plus ipilimumab. Some clones in this sample may be carry-over from other donors' samples. Both conserved end residues are part of each CDR3. The order of the fields is J gene, clone size, D gene, V gene, CDR3 protein, CDR3 DNA. A D gene is named only where the DNA matches it firmly. Not all rows give a size; the values are once, few, many and, for expanded clones, a class.

TRBJ1-2 few TRBD1 TRBV6-5 CASSYIRTGGSYGYTF TGTGCCAGCAGTTACATCCGGACAGGGGGTTCCTATGGCTACACCTTC
TRBJ2-6 once TRBD1 TRBV10-3 CAISEAFGQGASGANVLTF TGTGCCATCAGTGAGGCTTTTGGACAGGGGGCATCTGGGGCCAACGTCCTGACTTTC
TRBJ2-3 NA NA TRBV5-1 CASSFDGRGGVADTQYF TGCGCCAGCAGCTTTGATGGGCGTGGCGGGGTGGCAGATACGCAGTATTTT
TRBJ2-7 NA TRBD2 TRBV15 CATSSGSGRASYEQYF TGTGCCACCAGCAGTGGTAGCGGGAGGGCCTCATACGAGCAGTACTTC
TRBJ1-1 once NA TRBV28 CASSLPGFTEAFF TGTGCCAGCAGTTTACCGGGTTTTACTGAAGCTTTCTTT
TRBJ1-5 NA TRBD1 TRBV30 CAWRRTGESQPQHF TGTGCCTGGAGACGGACAGGGGAAAGTCAGCCCCAGCATTTT
TRBJ1-5 NA NA TRBV27 CASSRIGQRKESNQPQHF TGTGCCAGCAGCCGTATCGGACAGAGGAAGGAGAGCAATCAGCCCCAGCATTTT
TRBJ2-2 NA TRBD2 TRBV12-5 CASARTSGGLNTGELFF TGTGCTAGTGCCCGGACTAGCGGGGGCCTGAACACCGGGGAGCTGTTTTTT
TRBJ1-2 NA NA TRBV7-2 CASSSSDSRGYTF TGTGCCAGCAGCTCTTCAGACAGTCGCGGCTACACCTTC
TRBJ1-1 few NA TRBV18 CASSPNADRRTEAFF TGTGCCAGCTCCCCTAATGCAGACAGGCGCACTGAAGCTTTCTTT
TRBJ1-2 NA NA TRBV6-5 CATTRSGEMAYGYTF TGTGCCACCACCCGCTCCGGGGAGATGGCTTATGGCTACACCTTC
TRBJ1-4 NA NA TRBV19 CASSTSGSGEKLFF TGTGCCAGTAGTACCTCGGGGTCCGGAGAAAAACTGTTTTTT
TRBJ1-2 NA NA TRBV7-9 CASSLVSLSGYTF TGTGCCAGCAGCTTAGTTTCTTTGAGTGGCTACACCTTC
TRBJ2-3 once NA TRBV5-1 CASSSIQQSSSTDTQYF TGCGCCAGCAGCTCCATCCAACAGTCCTCTAGCACAGATACGCAGTATTTT
TRBJ2-2 NA TRBD1 TRBV7-3 CASSLAGGSTGELFF TGTGCCAGCAGCTTAGCAGGGGGTTCCACCGGGGAGCTGTTTTTT
TRBJ2-3 NA TRBD2 TRBV30 CAWSAGLGKTDTQYF TGTGCCTGGAGTGCAGGACTAGGGAAGACAGATACGCAGTATTTT